This T cell receptor (beta chain) was identified in a study of blood T cell repertoires in COVID-19. Here immunoSEQ multiplex PCR was the method, and the copy in TCRdb shows in-frame clones only, minus some. The sample records around 140,000 clones, 80% to 90% being singletons. Germline trimming cut 4 bases from V and 5 bases from J; bases unmatched to any gene: 9. The CDR3 spans 15 residues. Looked up from germline, CDR1 is MGHDK and CDR2 is SYGVNS. Sample: peripheral blood. This chain joins TRBV25-1 and TRBJ2-5; 8 bases match TRBD1. This TCR was sampled from a woman between 45 and 65 years old with acute or convalescent COVID-19. The CDR3 coding sequence is TGTGCCAGCAGTGGTGTTGGGACAGGTGGGGAGACCCAGTACTTC. As protein: CASSGVGTGGETQYF.